These 25 T cell receptor beta chains were sequenced from one sample in a study of blood T cell repertoires in COVID-19. TCRdb keeps only in-frame clones here, not all; method: immunoSEQ multiplex PCR. The profile shows under 200,000 clones, roughly 82% of them singletons. The material sequenced was peripheral blood. These receptors came from a woman aged 60-70 years with COVID-19, enrolled during active disease.

The J gene is TRBJ2-2, the V gene TRBV5-1, with 7 bases aligning to TRBD2. The CDR3 totals 14 residues. The V gene's germline CDR1 is SGHRS and CDR2 YFSETQ. V was pared by 5 bases and J by 4 bases, with 5 bases of the junction left unmatched. The CDR3 DNA reads TGCGCCAGCAGTTCCGGACTAGTCACCGGGGAGCTGTTTTTT. Amino acid sequence: CASSSGLVTGELFF. The entire variable domain, with the rest obtained from reference TRBV5-1 and TRBJ2-2, is as follows: KAGVTQTPRYLIKTRGQQVTLSCSPISGHRSVSWYQQTPGQGLQFLFEYFSETQRNKGNFPGRFSGRQFSNSRSEMNVSTLELGDSALYLCASSSGLVTGELFFGEGSRLTVL.

J is TRBJ2-2 and V is TRBV5-1, with D uncertain. CDR3 length equals 13 residues. CDR1 is SGHRS and CDR2 is YFSETQ in the germline V gene. Trimming stripped 3 bases from V and 5 bases from J, with 8 bases between. CDR3 sequence (DNA): TGCGCCAGCAGCTCGGTTCGTACCGGGGAGCTGTTTTTT. This codes for CASSSVRTGELFF. The full variable domain, completed using reference TRBV5-1 and TRBJ2-2, is KAGVTQTPRYLIKTRGQQVTLSCSPISGHRSVSWYQQTPGQGLQFLFEYFSETQRNKGNFPGRFSGRQFSNSRSEMNVSTLELGDSALYLCASSSVRTGELFFGEGSRLTVL.

The chain links TRBV30 to TRBJ2-2, with 8 bases aligning to TRBD2. The CDR3 consists of 14 residues. Germline-derived CDR1 and CDR2 are GTSNPN and SVGIG (reference sequence). Losses at the gene ends were 4 bases for V and 3 bases for J; bases not matched to a gene: 4. CDR3 in DNA: TGTGCCTGGAACATAGCGGGGTACACCGGGGAGCTGTTTTTT. This translates into CAWNIAGYTGELFF.

The chain joins TRBV5-1 to TRBJ1-4; 11 nucleotides agree with TRBD1. CDR3 size: 16 residues. Trimming at V came to 4 bases and at J to 3 bases, leaving 5 bases not matched to a gene. The germline CDR1 and CDR2 sequences are SGHRS and YFSETQ. The DNA for the CDR3 is TGCGCCAGCAGCGGACAGGGGGCTTTGGCTAATGAAAAACTGTTTTTT. Translating gives CASSGQGALANEKLFF.

The chain carries TRBV6-5 and TRBJ2-5; the D gene is possibly TRBD2 (6 bases). Germline-derived CDR1 and CDR2 are MNHEY and SVGAGI. Trimming cost V 11 bases and J 4 bases, with 17 bases left between them. The CDR3 contains 13 residues. The CDR3 region has the DNA TGTGCCCTGCAGGCGGGGCGCGTAGAGACCCAGTACTTC. Translated: CALQAGRVETQYF.

V usage is TRBV23-1 and J usage is TRBJ2-7; TRBD2 is a possible D gene (6 bases). TRBV23-1 is flagged as an ORF with uncertain function. This CDR3 region has 15 residues. Trimming removed 0 bases at V and 5 bases at J, with 14 bases between. CDR3 sequence (DNA): TGCGCCAGCAGTCAATCGACCTGCGGGGTTGACGAGCAGTACGTC. Amino acids: CASSQSTCGVDEQYV.

The chain employs TRBV25-1 and TRBJ2-4; maybe TRBD2 (5 bases). The ends were cut back, 3 bases at V and 9 bases at J, with 18 bases in the middle. Germline CDR1 reads MGHDK; CDR2 reads SYGVNS. The CDR3 extends over 15 amino acids. The CDR3 is CASSEVGDGRGIQYF. CDR3 DNA: TGTGCCAGCAGTGAGGTTGGAGACGGCCGGGGCATTCAGTACTTC.

This CDR3 reads CASSFRGRTEAFF. CDR3 DNA sequence: TGTGCCAGCAGCTTCAGGGGGCGCACTGAAGCTTTCTTT. This sequence joins TRBV28 and TRBJ1-1; 8 bases map to TRBD1. Germline V gene lookup returns CDR1 MDHEN and CDR2 SYDVKM. The CDR3 contains 13 residues. The J segment lost 4 bases and the V segment lost 6 bases, leaving 4 bases of the junction unmatched.

The J gene is TRBJ1-2, the V gene TRBV6-1; D might be TRBD1 (5 bases). Germline V gene data show CDR1 as MNHNS and CDR2 as SASEGT. This CDR3 has 17 residues. V was shortened by 2 bases and J by 7 bases, with 23 bases between the two germline ends. Here the CDR3 DNA reads TGTGCCAGCAGTGAAAATGGCGGGGGGACGCATCCAGCTGGCTACACCTTC. The encoded protein is CASSENGGGTHPAGYTF.

The gene calls are TRBV7-9 and TRBJ2-5, with 7 bases identical to TRBD1. Looked up from germline, CDR1 is SEHNR and CDR2 is FQNEAQ (reference sequence). CDR3 length: 14 amino acids. V dropped 5 bases and J dropped 3; count of bases not matched to a gene: 6. CDR3 sequence (DNA): TGTGCCAGCAGCACCGGACAGGAAGAAGAGACCCAGTACTTC. It encodes CASSTGQEEETQYF.

This clone came up a few times. The chain links TRBV4-2 to TRBJ2-5; TRBD2 matches at 7 bases. Germline lookup yields CDR1 LGHNA and CDR2 YNFKEQ. J lost 5 bases, V lost 1 base, and 7 bases had no gene match. There are 15 residues in the CDR3. The CDR3 DNA follows: TGTGCCAGCAGCCAAGTAAGGACTAGTCTGGAGACCCAGTACTTC. This sequence encodes CASSQVRTSLETQYF.

The chain employs TRBV3-1 (or the pseudogene TRBV3-2) and TRBJ1-6, with D maybe TRBD1 (5 bases). The CDR3 has 16 amino acids. Germline CDR1 is LGHDT and CDR2 is YNNKEL (reference sequence). V was clipped by 1 base and J by 4 bases, with 11 bases between them. CDR3 bases: TGTGCCAGCAGCCAAGGCCGGGCAGGGTATAATTCACCCCTCCACTTT. It yields the protein CASSQGRAGYNSPLHF.

This rearrangement joins TRBV2 to TRBJ1-6; D is unresolved. Germline V gene lookup returns CDR1 SNHLY and CDR2 FYNNEI. The germline V and J ends were trimmed by 9 bases and 6 bases, with 18 bases remaining between them. The CDR3 is made up of 15 amino acids. The CDR3 region has the DNA TGTGCCAGTAAAAAAGAACGAGGGTTTAATTCACCCCTCCACTTT. Translated, it gives CASKKERGFNSPLHF.

V is TRBV6-2 or TRBV6-3 and J is TRBJ1-1, with D possibly TRBD1 on 5 matching bases. V gave up 5 bases and J gave up 1 base, with 14 bases separating them. The CDR3 totals 15 residues. Germline V gene data show CDR1 as MNHEY and CDR2 as SVGEGT. Here the CDR3 reads CASSKPRTPNTEAFF. CDR3 nucleotide sequence: TGTGCCAGCAGTAAACCCAGGACACCGAACACTGAAGCTTTCTTT.

The CDR3 sequence is CASSYTGLPPYNEQFF. As DNA, the CDR3 is TGTGCCAGCAGCTACACGGGACTACCACCCTACAATGAGCAGTTCTTC. The rearrangement joins TRBV7-3 to TRBJ2-1; 7 bases map to TRBD2. The germline V gene has CDR1 SGHTA and CDR2 FQGTGA. This CDR3 spans 16 amino acids. J lost 2 bases, V lost 4 bases, and 8 bases had no gene match.

With regard to this clone: One junction end does not reproduce the germline sequence, and a read error may be involved. The chain links TRBV7-7 to TRBJ2-5; tentative D call: TRBD2 (6 bases). Germline V gives CDR1 SSHAT, CDR2 FNYEAQ (reference sequence). The CDR3 covers 13 residues. The chain's CDR3 is CASSLVVGGTQYF. The CDR3 DNA sequence: TGTGCTAGCAGCTTAGTAGTGGGGGGGACCCAGTACTTC.

The CDR3 bases are TGCGCCAGCAGTGATGGTTTTGAGGAGACCCAGTACTTC. Its translation: CASSDGFEETQYF. This sequence joins TRBV10-1 and TRBJ2-5; D unresolved. Germline V CDR1 and CDR2: WNHNN, SYGVQD (reference sequence). This CDR3 region has 13 residues. The V and J ends lost 3 bases and 5 bases respectively, with 10 bases between them.

This clone was detected only a few times. The chain joins TRBV5-6 to TRBJ1-2; weak D call: TRBD1 (6 bases). CDR3 length equals 14 residues. Germline V CDR1 and CDR2: SGHDT, YYEEEE. With 2 bases removed from V and 6 bases from J, the gap between germline ends came to 14 bases. The CDR3 spells CASSFQQGWNGYTF. In DNA form, the CDR3 reads TGTGCCAGCAGCTTTCAGCAGGGGTGGAATGGCTACACCTTC. The variable domain in full, completed from reference TRBV5-6 and TRBJ1-2, reads DAGVTQSPTHLIKTRGQQVTLRCSPKSGHDTVSWYQQALGQGPQFIFQYYEEEERQRGNFPDRFSGHQFPNYSSELNVNALLLGDSALYLCASSFQQGWNGYTFGSGTRLTVV.

The chain couples TRBV24-1 to TRBJ2-2, with D tentatively TRBD1 (5 bases). The CDR3 spans 15 residues. Per germline, CDR1 KGHDR and CDR2 SFDVKD. Trimming cost V 5 bases and J 7 bases, with 16 bases left between them. The CDR3 DNA sequence: TGTGCCACCAGTGGGCAGGACAACTGGATCGGGGAGCTGTTTTTT. Translation gives CATSGQDNWIGELFF.

This rearrangement joins TRBV7-2 to TRBJ2-3; the D gene is possibly TRBD1 (6 bases). The length of the CDR3 is 15 residues. Germline CDR1 reads SGHTA; CDR2 reads FQGNSA. Trimming removed 5 bases from V and 4 bases from J, with 16 bases in between. The CDR3 nucleotides are TGTGCCAGCAGCATTAACAGGGCGCCCCCAGATACGCAGTATTTT. Translated: CASSINRAPPDTQYF.

V and J are TRBV5-1 and TRBJ1-2; tentative D call: TRBD1 (5 bases). The germline V and J ends were trimmed by 3 bases and 3 bases, with 15 bases remaining between them. CDR1 is SGHRS, CDR2 YFSETQ, per germline. The CDR3 sequence is 15 residues long. The CDR3, as DNA: TGCGCCAGCAGCTCGATCTCTGGGGGGGACTATGGCTACACCTTC. Encoded protein: CASSSISGGDYGYTF.

This sequence joins TRBV23-1 and TRBJ1-1; tentatively, D is TRBD1 (6 bases). TRBV23-1 carries the ORF label, with uncertain function. The CDR3 consists of 12 residues. Trimming took off 7 bases at V and 10 bases at J, with 16 bases between the two ends. Written as DNA, the CDR3 is TGCGCCAGCACCGTCCAAGGGGGATTAGCTTTCTTT. Protein sequence: CASTVQGGLAFF.

The rearrangement uses TRBV2 and TRBJ2-1, with a weak D call TRBD2 (5 bases). V was cut by 8 bases and J by 9 bases, with 23 bases left in between. This CDR3 spans 15 amino acids. CDR1 is SNHLY and CDR2 is FYNNEI in the germline V gene. This chain's CDR3 is CASDPSTSRAGEQFF. The CDR3 DNA sequence: TGTGCCAGCGACCCTTCCACTTCACGGGCGGGTGAGCAGTTCTTC.

This sequence joins TRBV24-1 and TRBJ2-5, with D possibly being TRBD2 (5 bases). CDR3 length: 15 residues. From germline, CDR1 is KGHDR and CDR2 SFDVKD. With 0 bases removed from V and 0 bases from J, the gap between germline ends came to 7 bases. The CDR3 nucleotides read TGTGCCACCAGTGATTTGGCCGGGAACCAAGAGACCCAGTACTTC. This translates into CATSDLAGNQETQYF.

The chain recombines TRBV30 with TRBJ2-3; 12 bases fit TRBD2. CDR3 length: 15 residues. The ends lost 2 bases at V and 5 bases at J; junction bases unmatched: 5. The germline V gene has CDR1 GTSNPN and CDR2 SVGIG (reference sequence). As DNA, the CDR3 is TGTGCCTGGAGTAGACTAGCGGGAGCCGTAGATACGCAGTATTTT. Translation gives CAWSRLAGAVDTQYF.